This T cell receptor beta chain came from a study of T cell repertoires in cytomegalovirus infection. Study-level background: Public TCR beta signatures marked donors with CMV infection and the matching HLA.

As to this clonotype: What it recognizes is unknown.

TCRdb re-derived calls from the reads in MiXCR, one entry per CDR3 protein. The table lists under 150,000 distinct CDR3 sequences, more than 20% of them singletons, with about a third in the top ten. Whole-study results and caveats: There were carriers of CMV plus the relevant HLA, and cumulative public TCR beta family frequency identified them.

The CDR3 has 13 residues. The V gene end was trimmed by 7 bases and the J gene end by 8 bases; junction bases not matched to a gene: 10. Germline V gene lookup returns CDR1 SGHVT and CDR2 SQSDAQ. The sequenced material came from PBMCs, sequenced either directly or after in vitro stimulation (not recorded which). This TCR came from a human donor in good health (CMV status not recorded). Some clones in this sample may be carry-over from other donors' samples. The genes are TRBV7-4 and TRBJ1-2, with 7 bases aligning to TRBD1. The CDR3 coding sequence is TGTGCCAGCATTATAGGGGGCGCCGACGGCTACACCTTC. It codes for CASIIGGADGYTF.